This T cell receptor beta chain derives from a study of T-cell reconstitution after alpha-beta-depleted transplantation in children. The TCRbeta library incorporated unique molecular identifiers. MiXCR, run by TCRdb on the PCR reads, gives a single entry per CDR3 protein. The sample contains over 550,000 distinct CDR3 sequences, roughly 10% of which appear only once. This clonotype appeared many times. This receptor was identified in a human donor who donated a stem cell graft to a child with acute myeloid leukemia. The sample consisted of PBMCs from the stem cell graft donor, taken from the stem cell graft.

The CDR3 coding sequence is TGCAGTGCTAGAGACGGGGCGGGAAAGGACCACGAGCAGTACTTC. It specifies CSARDGAGKDHEQYF. V is TRBV20-1 and J is TRBJ2-7; TRBD2 might be the D (6 bases). There are 15 residues in the CDR3. The V gene lost 0 bases and the J gene lost 5 bases, with 17 bases spanning the gap. Germline CDR1 is DFQATT and CDR2 is SNEGSKA (reference sequence).